This T cell receptor beta chain was observed in a study of beta chain features in type 1 diabetes. Findings and caveats of the study: Within patients, naive, central memory and Treg TCRB repertoires seemed more similar than within healthy donors. Within each of all four CD4+ subsets, Type 1 diabetes patients had TCRB CDR3s that were moderately but significantly shorter.

The single heparinised draw taken from each donor contained roughly 100 mL of blood on average. There are a few counts of this clone. Its antigen is unidentified. Sequenced material consisted of expressed TCRB transcripts (all of the isolated RNA was reverse transcribed). Only in-frame clones appear in the TCRdb table, and some are missing; sequencing was by immunoSEQ multiplex PCR. The table has about 710,000 clones, 11% to 15% seen once. The source of this sequence is a man younger than 35 with type 1 diabetes. Material: naive CD4+ T cells from blood.

The DNA for the CDR3 is TGTGCCAGCAGCCAAGAGCAAGCCGATACGCAGTATTTT. Amino acids: CASSQEQADTQYF. The J gene is TRBJ2-3, the V gene TRBV4-2; D unclear. V gave up 0 bases and J gave up 6 bases, with 7 bases separating them. CDR1 and CDR2 from the germline V gene are LGHNA and YNFKEQ. The CDR3 runs 13 residues.